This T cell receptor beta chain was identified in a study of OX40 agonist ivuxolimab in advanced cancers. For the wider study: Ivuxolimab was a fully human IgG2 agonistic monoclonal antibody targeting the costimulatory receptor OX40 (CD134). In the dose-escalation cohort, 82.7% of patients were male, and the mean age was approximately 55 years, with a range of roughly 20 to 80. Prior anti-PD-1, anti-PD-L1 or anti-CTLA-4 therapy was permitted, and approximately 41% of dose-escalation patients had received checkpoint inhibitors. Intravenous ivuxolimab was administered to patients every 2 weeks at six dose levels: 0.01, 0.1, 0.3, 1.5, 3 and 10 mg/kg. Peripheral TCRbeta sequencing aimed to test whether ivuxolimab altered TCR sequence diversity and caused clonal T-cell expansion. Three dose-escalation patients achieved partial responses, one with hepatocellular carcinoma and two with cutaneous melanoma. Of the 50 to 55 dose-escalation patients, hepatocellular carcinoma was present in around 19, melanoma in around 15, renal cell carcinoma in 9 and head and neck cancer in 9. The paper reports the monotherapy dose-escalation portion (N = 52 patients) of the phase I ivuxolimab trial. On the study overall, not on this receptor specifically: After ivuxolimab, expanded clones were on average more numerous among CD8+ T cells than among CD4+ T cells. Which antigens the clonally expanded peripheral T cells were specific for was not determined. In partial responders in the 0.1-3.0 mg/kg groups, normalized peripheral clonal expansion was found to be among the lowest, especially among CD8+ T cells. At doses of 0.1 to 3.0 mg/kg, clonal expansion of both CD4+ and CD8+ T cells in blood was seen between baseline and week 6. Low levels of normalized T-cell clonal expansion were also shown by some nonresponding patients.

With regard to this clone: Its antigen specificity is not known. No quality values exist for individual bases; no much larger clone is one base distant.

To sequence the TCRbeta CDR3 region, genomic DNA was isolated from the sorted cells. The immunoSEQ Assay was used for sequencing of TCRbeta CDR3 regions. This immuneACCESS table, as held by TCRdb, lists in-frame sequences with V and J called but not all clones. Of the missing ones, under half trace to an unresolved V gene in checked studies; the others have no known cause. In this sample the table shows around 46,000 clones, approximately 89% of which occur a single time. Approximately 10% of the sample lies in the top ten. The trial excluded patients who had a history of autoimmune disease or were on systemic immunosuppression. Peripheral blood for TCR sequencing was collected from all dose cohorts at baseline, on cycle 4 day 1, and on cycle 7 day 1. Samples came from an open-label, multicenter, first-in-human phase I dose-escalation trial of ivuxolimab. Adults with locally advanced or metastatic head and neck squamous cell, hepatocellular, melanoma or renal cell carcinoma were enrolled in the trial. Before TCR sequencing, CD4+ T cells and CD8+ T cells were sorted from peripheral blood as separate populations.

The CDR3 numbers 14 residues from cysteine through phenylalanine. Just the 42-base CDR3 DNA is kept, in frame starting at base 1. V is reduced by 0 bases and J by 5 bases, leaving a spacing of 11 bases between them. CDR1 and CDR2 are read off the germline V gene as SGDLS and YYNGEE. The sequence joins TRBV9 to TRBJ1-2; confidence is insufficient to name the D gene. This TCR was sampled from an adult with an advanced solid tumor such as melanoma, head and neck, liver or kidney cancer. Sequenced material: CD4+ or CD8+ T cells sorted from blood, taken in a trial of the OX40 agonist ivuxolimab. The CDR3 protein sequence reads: CASSVASRDYGYTF. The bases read TGTGCCAGCAGCGTAGCATCACGGGATTATGGCTACACCTTC. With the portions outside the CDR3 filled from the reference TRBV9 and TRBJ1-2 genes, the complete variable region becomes DSGVTQTPKHLITATGQRVTLRCSPRSGDLSVYWYQQSLDQGLQFLIQYYNGEERAKGNILERFSAQQFPDLHSELNLSSLELGDSALYFCASSVASRDYGYTFGSGTRLTVV.